The entry that follows covers one T cell receptor (beta chain) sequence. This sample is part of a study of blood T cell repertoires in COVID-19. Trimming took 5 bases from V and 1 from J, leaving 8 bases between them. The germline CDR1 and CDR2 sequences are MNHEY and SVGAGI. The CDR3 has 13 residues. The table came from immunoSEQ multiplex PCR; TCRdb's copy has only in-frame clones and leaves some out. The sample lists about 330,000 clones; 85% to 90% were seen once. This TCR derives from a woman aged 18-35 years who had recovered from COVID-19. Material: PBMCs or T cells enriched from blood (not recorded which). The rearrangement links TRBV6-5 to TRBJ1-2; D call uncertain. The CDR3 protein is CASSNSVNYGYTF. As DNA, the CDR3 is TGTGCCAGCAGTAACAGTGTTAACTATGGCTACACCTTC.